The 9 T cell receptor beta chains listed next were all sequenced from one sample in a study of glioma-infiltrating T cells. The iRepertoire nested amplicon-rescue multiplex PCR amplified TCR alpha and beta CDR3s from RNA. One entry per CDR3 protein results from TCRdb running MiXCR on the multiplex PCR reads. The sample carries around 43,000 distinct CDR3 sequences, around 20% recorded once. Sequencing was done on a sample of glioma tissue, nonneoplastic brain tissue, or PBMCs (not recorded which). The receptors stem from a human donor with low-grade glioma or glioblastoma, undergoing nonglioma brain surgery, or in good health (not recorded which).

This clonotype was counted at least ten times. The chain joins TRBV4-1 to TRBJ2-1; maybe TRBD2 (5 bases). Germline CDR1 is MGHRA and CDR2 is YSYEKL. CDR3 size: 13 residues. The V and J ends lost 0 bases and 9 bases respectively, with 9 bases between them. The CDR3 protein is CASSQEGGREQFF. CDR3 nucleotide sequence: TGCGCCAGCAGCCAAGAAGGCGGGCGTGAGCAGTTCTTC.

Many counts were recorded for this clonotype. The CDR3: CASSPGQETSNSNQPQHF. In DNA, the CDR3 is TGTGCCAGCAGCCCGGGACAGGAAACCTCCAATAGCAATCAGCCCCAGCATTTT. The chain uses TRBV11-2 and TRBJ1-5; 8 bases align to TRBD1. Germline trimming cut 5 bases from V and 0 bases from J; bases unmatched to any gene: 12. Germline CDR1 SGHAT, CDR2 FQNNGV. This CDR3 region has 18 residues. The whole variable domain, remainder taken from reference TRBV11-2 and TRBJ1-5, is EAGVAQSPRYKIIEKRQSVAFWCNPISGHATLYWYQQILGQGPKLLIQFQNNGVVDDSQLPKDRFSAERLKGVDSTLKIQPAKLEDSAVYLCASSPGQETSNSNQPQHFGDGTRLSIL.

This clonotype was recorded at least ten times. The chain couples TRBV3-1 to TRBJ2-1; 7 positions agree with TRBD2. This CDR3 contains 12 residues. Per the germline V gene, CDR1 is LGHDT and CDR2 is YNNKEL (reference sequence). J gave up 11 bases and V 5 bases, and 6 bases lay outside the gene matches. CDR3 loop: CASSLGLGQQFF. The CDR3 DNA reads TGTGCCAGCAGCTTAGGACTAGGACAGCAGTTCTTC.

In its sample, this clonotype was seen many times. CDR3: CATSDPLRERETQYF. The CDR3 DNA sequence: TGTGCCACCAGTGACCCCCTGAGGGAGCGCGAGACCCAGTACTTC. The chain uses TRBV24-1 and TRBJ2-5; D possibly corresponds to TRBD2 (5 bases). CDR3 length: 15 residues. V lost 4 bases and J 5 bases, leaving 16 bases between the germline ends. Germline CDR1 KGHDR, CDR2 SFDVKD.

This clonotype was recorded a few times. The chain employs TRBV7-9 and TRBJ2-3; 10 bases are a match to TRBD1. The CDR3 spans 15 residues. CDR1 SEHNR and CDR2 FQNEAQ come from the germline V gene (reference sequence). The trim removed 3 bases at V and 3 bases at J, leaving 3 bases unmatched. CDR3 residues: CASSLTGGATDTQYF. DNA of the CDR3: TGTGCCAGCAGCTTGACAGGGGGCGCGACAGATACGCAGTATTTT.

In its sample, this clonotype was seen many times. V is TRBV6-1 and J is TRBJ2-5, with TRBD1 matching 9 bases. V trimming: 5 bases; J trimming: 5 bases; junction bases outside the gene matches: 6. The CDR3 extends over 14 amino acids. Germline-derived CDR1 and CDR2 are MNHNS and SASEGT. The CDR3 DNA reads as TGTGCCAGCAGTCAAACAGGGGGCGGTGAGACCCAGTACTTC. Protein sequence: CASSQTGGGETQYF.

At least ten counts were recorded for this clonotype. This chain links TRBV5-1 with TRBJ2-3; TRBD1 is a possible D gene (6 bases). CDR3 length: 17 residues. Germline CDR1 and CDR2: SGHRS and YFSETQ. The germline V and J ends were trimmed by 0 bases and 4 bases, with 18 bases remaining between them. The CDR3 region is CASSLVMYREGPDTQYF. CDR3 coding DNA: TGCGCCAGCAGCTTGGTAATGTACAGGGAAGGCCCAGATACGCAGTATTTT.

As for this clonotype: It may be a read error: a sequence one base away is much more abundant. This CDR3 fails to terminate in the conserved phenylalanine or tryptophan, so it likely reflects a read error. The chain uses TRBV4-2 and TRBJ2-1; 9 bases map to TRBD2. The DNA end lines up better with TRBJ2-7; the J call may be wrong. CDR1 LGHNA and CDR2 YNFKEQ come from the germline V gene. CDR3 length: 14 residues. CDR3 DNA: TGTGCCAGCAGCCAAGTAGCGGGAGAGAACGAGCAGTACCTC. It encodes CASSQVAGENEQYL.

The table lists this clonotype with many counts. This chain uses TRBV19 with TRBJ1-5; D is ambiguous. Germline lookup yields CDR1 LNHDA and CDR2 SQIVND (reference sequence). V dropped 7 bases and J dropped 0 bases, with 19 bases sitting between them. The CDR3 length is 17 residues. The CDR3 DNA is TGTGCCAGTACCCCCGGTGCAGGACGGGATAGCAATCAGCCCCAGCATTTT. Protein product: CASTPGAGRDSNQPQHF.